The clone carrying this TCR beta chain was picked up one time. Its antigen is not identified. The sample comes from a study of cytomegalovirus exposure and HLA in healthy donors. 13 Jbeta primers and 60 Vbeta primers were used for the PCR. Clones were read by immunoSEQ multiplex PCR, and TCRdb kept only the in-frame ones, dropping some. The data show approximately 160,000 clones, with 75% to 80% seen just once and about 2.6% held by the top ten. V gave up 4 bases and J gave up 8 bases, with 14 bases separating them. Germline V gives CDR1 GTSNPN, CDR2 SVGIG (reference sequence). The CDR3 totals 12 residues. Study-wide results and limits: Sequencing probably produced one cluster of sequence variants that were highly shared. The records held CMV serostatus as the only immune exposure information. A later analysis found TCR association rates differed by HLA locus, highest for DRB1 and lowest for HLA-C.

The J gene is TRBJ1-2, the V gene TRBV30; D might be TRBD1 (6 bases). The sample was PBMCs. The receptor was isolated from a woman aged 40 to 49 in good health and CMV-seropositive. The CDR3 bases are TGTGCCTGGAATGGGGACCAGGGGGGCTACACCTTC. Its translation: CAWNGDQGGYTF.